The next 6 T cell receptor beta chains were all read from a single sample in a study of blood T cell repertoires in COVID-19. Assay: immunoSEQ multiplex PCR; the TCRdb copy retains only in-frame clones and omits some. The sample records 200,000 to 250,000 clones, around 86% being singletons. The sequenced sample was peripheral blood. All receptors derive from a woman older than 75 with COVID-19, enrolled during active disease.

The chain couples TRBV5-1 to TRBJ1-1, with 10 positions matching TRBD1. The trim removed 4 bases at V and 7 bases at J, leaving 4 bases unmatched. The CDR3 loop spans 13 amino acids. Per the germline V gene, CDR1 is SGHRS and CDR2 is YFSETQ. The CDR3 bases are TGCGCCAGCAGCACGACAGGGGGCAATGAAGCTTTCTTT. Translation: CASSTTGGNEAFF.

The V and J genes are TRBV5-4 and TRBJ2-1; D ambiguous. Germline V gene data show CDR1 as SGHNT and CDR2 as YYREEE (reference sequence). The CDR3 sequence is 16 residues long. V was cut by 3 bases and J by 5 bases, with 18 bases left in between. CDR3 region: CASSSPLSRLNNEQFF. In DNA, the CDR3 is TGTGCCAGCAGCTCACCGCTTTCGAGGCTCAACAATGAGCAGTTCTTC.

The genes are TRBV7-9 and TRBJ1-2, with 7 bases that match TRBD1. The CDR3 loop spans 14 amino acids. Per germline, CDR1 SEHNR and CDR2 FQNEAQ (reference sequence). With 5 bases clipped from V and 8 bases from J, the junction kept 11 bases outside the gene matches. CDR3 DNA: TGTGCCAGCAGCACAGACAGGGCCGTTGCCGGCTACACCTTC. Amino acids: CASSTDRAVAGYTF.

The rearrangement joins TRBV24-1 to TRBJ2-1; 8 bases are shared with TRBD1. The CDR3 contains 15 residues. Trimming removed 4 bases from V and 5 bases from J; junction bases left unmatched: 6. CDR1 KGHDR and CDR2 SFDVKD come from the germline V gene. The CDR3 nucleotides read TGTGCCACCAGTGACGGACAGGGCGTCAACAATGAGCAGTTCTTC. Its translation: CATSDGQGVNNEQFF.

CDR3 protein: CASSGQGAMLGNIQYF. CDR3 bases: TGTGCCAGCAGTGGGCAGGGGGCCATGTTGGGAAACATTCAGTACTTC. The chain employs TRBV6-1 and TRBJ2-4; 8 nucleotides match TRBD1. Germline trimming cut 4 bases from V and 6 bases from J; bases unmatched to any gene: 11. The CDR3 consists of 16 residues. CDR1 MNHNS and CDR2 SASEGT come from the germline V gene.

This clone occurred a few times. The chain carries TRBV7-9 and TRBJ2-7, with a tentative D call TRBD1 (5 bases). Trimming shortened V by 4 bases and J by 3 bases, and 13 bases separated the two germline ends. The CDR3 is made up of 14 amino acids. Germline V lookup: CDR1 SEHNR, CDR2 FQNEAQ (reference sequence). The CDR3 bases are TGTGCCAGCAGCTCCCTGGACAAGGACTACGAGCAGTACTTC. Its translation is CASSSLDKDYEQYF.